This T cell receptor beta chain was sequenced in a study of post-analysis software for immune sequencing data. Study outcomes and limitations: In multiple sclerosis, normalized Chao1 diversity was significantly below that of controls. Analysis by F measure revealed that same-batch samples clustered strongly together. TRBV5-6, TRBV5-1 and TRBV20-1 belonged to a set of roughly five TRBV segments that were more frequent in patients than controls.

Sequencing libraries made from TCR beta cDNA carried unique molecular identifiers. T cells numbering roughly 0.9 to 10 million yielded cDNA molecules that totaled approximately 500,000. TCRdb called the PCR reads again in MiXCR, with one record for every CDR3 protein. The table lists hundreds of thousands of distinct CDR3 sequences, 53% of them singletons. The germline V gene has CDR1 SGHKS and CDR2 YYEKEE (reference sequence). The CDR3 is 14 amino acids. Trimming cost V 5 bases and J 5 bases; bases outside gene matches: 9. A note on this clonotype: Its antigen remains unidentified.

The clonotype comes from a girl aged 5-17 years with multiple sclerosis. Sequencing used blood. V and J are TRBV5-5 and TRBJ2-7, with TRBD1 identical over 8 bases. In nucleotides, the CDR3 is TGTGCCAGCAGACCTTGGACAGGGAACCACGAGCAGTACTTC. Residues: CASRPWTGNHEQYF.